These 11 T cell receptor beta chains were all obtained from the same sample, sequenced in a study of T cells after yellow fever vaccination. TCRdb re-called the 5' RACE reads through MiXCR, storing one row per CDR3 protein. The table includes roughly 250,000 distinct CDR3 sequences, over 10% detected once. Specimen: CD4+ T cells sorted from PBMCs, collected 45 days after the yellow fever booster vaccination. These receptors were taken from a man aged 25-45 years who received the YFV17D yellow fever vaccine.

The rearrangement links TRBV2 to TRBJ2-7, with no clear D. Trimming left V 7 bases short and J 0 bases short, with 19 bases between. The CDR3 has 16 amino acids. CDR1 is SNHLY, CDR2 FYNNEI, per germline. The CDR3 DNA follows: TGTGCCAGCATACCGGTAGGGTACTACAGCTCCTACGAGCAGTACTTC. Translated: CASIPVGYYSSYEQYF.

This clonotype showed up just a few times. The rearrangement joins TRBV20-1 to TRBJ2-5, with TRBD2 matching over 8 bases. The CDR3 spans 14 residues. V lost 6 bases, J lost 5 bases, and 11 bases stayed unmatched. Per germline, CDR1 DFQATT and CDR2 SNEGSKA (reference sequence). The CDR3: CSAKYREGGETQYF. DNA for the CDR3: TGCAGTGCCAAATACCGGGAGGGGGGGGAGACCCAGTACTTC.

The chain is built from TRBV5-1 and TRBJ1-4, with D maybe TRBD1 (5 bases). Germline CDR1 is SGHRS and CDR2 is YFSETQ. The CDR3 has 13 residues. V lost 4 bases and J lost 7, with 11 bases in between. CDR3 DNA: TGCGCCAGCAGCACCGGGACGTCTGAAAAACTGTTTTTT. Encoded protein: CASSTGTSEKLFF.

Only a few counts were recorded for this clonotype. The CDR3 loop is CASSSGGPTYEQYF. The CDR3 coding sequence is TGTGCCAGCAGCTCGGGAGGCCCTACCTACGAGCAGTACTTC. The J gene is TRBJ2-7, the V gene TRBV5-4, with TRBD2 matching 7 bases. This CDR3 has 14 amino acids. Trimming cost V 3 bases and J 2 bases; bases outside gene matches: 5. The V gene's germline CDR1 is SGHNT and CDR2 YYREEE (reference sequence).

The chain recombines TRBV7-2 with TRBJ2-7; D might be TRBD1 (5 bases). This CDR3 is built from 15 residues. Germline CDR1 SGHTA, CDR2 FQGNSA. Between the trimmed V and J ends, which lost 0 bases and 2 bases, there was a span of 11 bases. Written as DNA, the CDR3 is TGTGCCAGCAGCTTAGCGGACAAGGTCACCTACGAGCAGTACTTC. Protein sequence: CASSLADKVTYEQYF.

Written as DNA, the CDR3 is TGTGCCAGCAGTCAGACGGGTGAGCAGTTCTTC. It is translated as CASSQTGEQFF. V usage is TRBV27 and J usage is TRBJ2-1, with D unresolved. The germline V and J ends were trimmed by 5 bases and 9 bases, with 8 bases remaining between them. Germline V gives CDR1 MNHEY, CDR2 SMNVEV (reference sequence). This CDR3 spans 11 amino acids.

V gene TRBV5-1 combines with J gene TRBJ2-1, with 8 positions matching TRBD2. V shed 7 bases, J shed 12 bases, and the junction held 15 bases outside the gene matches. CDR1 SGHRS and CDR2 YFSETQ come from the germline V gene. The CDR3 runs to 14 residues. This CDR3 is CASADTGGPMWQFF. The CDR3 DNA follows: TGCGCCAGCGCGGATACGGGAGGGCCTATGTGGCAGTTCTTC.

This clonotype was counted a few times. V gene TRBV10-3 combines with J gene TRBJ2-7; D is possibly TRBD2 (5 bases). In germline, CDR1 is ENHRY, CDR2 SYGVKD. The V end lost 7 bases, the J end lost 5 bases, and 15 bases lay between the germline ends. This CDR3 is 13 amino acids long. Here the CDR3 DNA reads TGTGCCATCACTCACAGCCCGGAGGACGAGCAGTACTTC. This translates into CAITHSPEDEQYF.

The chain employs TRBV10-3 and TRBJ2-1; D gene uncertain. The CDR3 loop spans 15 amino acids. The germline gives CDR1 ENHRY, CDR2 SYGVKD. The ends were cut back, 3 bases at V and 4 bases at J, with 13 bases in the middle. CDR3 in amino acids: CAISDPSMGYNEQFF. In DNA, the CDR3 is TGTGCCATCAGTGATCCTTCCATGGGATACAATGAGCAGTTCTTC.

The J gene is TRBJ2-1, the V gene TRBV2; D is uncertain. Germline V gene sequence: CDR1 SNHLY, CDR2 FYNNEI. The ends were cut back, 6 bases at V and 8 bases at J, with 8 bases in the middle. The CDR3 runs to 11 residues. CDR3 loop: CASRPAHEQFF. The CDR3 DNA reads as TGTGCCAGCAGGCCGGCACATGAGCAGTTCTTC.

J is TRBJ2-3 and V is TRBV24-1, with unresolved D. Germline V gene data show CDR1 as KGHDR and CDR2 as SFDVKD. The V end lost 2 bases, the J end lost 6 bases, and 14 bases lay between the germline ends. This CDR3 has 15 amino acids. The CDR3 sequence is CATSDSKTLSDTQYF. The CDR3 nucleotides are TGTGCCACCAGTGATTCAAAGACTCTCTCGGATACGCAGTATTTT.